Detailed here is one T cell receptor (beta chain). Antigen: not known. Looked up from germline, CDR1 is SGHTS and CDR2 is YDEGEE. V lost 2 bases and J lost 6, with 17 bases in between. The length of the CDR3 is 16 residues. This sample was included in a study of T cell responses to AZD1222 COVID-19 vaccine. Only in-frame clones appear in the TCRdb table, and some are missing; sequencing was by immunoSEQ multiplex PCR. The table has 150,000 to 200,000 clones, 85% to 95% seen once; the top ten hold approximately 1%. The study, taken as a whole, reports: No repertoire was sampled before or during the peak T cell response, only after it. White British ancestry dominated among donors, who included more females, and clonal diversity was possibly underestimated.

Here the sequenced sample was peripheral blood, taken on day 0 of AZD1222 vaccination. This receptor was obtained from an adult in good health. The J gene is TRBJ1-4, the V gene TRBV5-8; D might be TRBD1 (6 bases). The CDR3 DNA is TGTGCCAGCAGCTTCGACAGGTTGTTGGGGCATGAAAAACTGTTTTTT. Protein product: CASSFDRLLGHEKLFF.